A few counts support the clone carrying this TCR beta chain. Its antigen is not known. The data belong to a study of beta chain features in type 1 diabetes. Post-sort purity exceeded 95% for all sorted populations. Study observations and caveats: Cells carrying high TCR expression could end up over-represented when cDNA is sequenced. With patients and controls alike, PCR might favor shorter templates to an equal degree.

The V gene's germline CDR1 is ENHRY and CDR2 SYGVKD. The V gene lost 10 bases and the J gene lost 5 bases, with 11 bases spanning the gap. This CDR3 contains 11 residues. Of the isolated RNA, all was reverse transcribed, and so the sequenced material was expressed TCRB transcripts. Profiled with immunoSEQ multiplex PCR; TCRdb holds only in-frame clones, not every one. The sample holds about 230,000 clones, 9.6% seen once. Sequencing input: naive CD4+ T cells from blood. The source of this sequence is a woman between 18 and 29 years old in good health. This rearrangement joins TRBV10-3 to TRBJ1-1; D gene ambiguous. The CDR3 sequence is CATLRETEAFF. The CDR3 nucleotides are TGTGCCACCTTGAGGGAAACTGAAGCTTTCTTT.